This record looks at one T cell receptor beta chain sequence and its context. Transcripts of RNA were the source for amplifying TCR beta CDR3 regions. A first-round RT-PCR used HTBI primers, followed by a second-round multiplex PCR. TCRdb reprocessed the multiplex PCR reads with MiXCR, giving one entry per CDR3 protein. The repertoire holds over a million distinct CDR3 sequences, with around a third as singletons. These data originate in a study of Graves' ophthalmopathy and Graves' hyperthyroidism. Germline lookup yields CDR1 SGHVS and CDR2 FNYEAQ. There are 14 residues in the CDR3. V was pared by 1 base and J by 3 bases, with 10 bases between. Other autoimmune diseases, uncontrolled infections, pregnancy and lactation each led to patient exclusion.

What was sequenced was peripheral blood or thyroid tissue (not recorded which). The origin of this receptor is an adult man with Graves' hyperthyroidism. The J gene is TRBJ2-7, the V gene TRBV7-6; no clear D gene. The CDR3 DNA sequence: TGTGCCAGCAGCTTAGGAATGGGCTACTACGAGCAGTACTTC. Its protein product is CASSLGMGYYEQYF. The variable domain in full, with the rest retrieved from reference TRBV7-6 and TRBJ2-7, is GAGVSQSPRYKVTKRGQDVALRCDPISGHVSLYWYRQALGQGPEFLTYFNYEAQQDKSGLPNDRFSAERPEGSISTLTIQRTEQRDSAMYRCASSLGMGYYEQYFGPGTRLTVT.